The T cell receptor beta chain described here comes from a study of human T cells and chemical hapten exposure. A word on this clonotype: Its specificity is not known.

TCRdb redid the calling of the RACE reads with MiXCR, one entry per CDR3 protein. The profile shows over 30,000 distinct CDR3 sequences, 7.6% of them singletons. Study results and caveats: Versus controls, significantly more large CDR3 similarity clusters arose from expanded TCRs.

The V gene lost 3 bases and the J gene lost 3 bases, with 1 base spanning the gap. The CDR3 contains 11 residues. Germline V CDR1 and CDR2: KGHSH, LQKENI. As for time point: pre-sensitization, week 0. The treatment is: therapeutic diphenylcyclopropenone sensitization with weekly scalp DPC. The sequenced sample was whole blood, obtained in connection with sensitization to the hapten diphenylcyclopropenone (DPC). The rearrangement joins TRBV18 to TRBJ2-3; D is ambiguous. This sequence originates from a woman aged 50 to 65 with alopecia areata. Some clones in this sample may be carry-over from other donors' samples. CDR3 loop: CASSPTDTQYF. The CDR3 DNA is TGTGCCAGCTCACCGACAGATACGCAGTATTTT.